Listed below are T cell receptor beta chains from one sample, sequenced in a study of radiation and T cells in renal cell carcinoma. Clones were read by immunoSEQ multiplex PCR, and TCRdb kept only the in-frame ones, dropping some. This sample has 25,000 to 40,000 clones, with roughly 80% found just once. The sequencing here drew on blood, taken from a patient whose treatment included radiotherapy and nephrectomy. The receptors come from a man aged 55-75 years with renal cell carcinoma. Each CDR3 is given with its conserved first and last residue. D genes are given only for firm matches. A clone size is listed for some rows: how often the clone was seen (once, few, many), or a class if it is expanded.

cdr3_aa: CASGYTDVKRGYTF
cdr3_nt: TGCGCCAGCGGGTACACAGACGTTAAACGGGGCTACACCTTC
v_call: TRBV5-1
j_call: TRBJ1-2
cdr3_length: 14
d_call: .
clone_size: .

cdr3_aa: CASSEAGGRALYYEQYF
cdr3_nt: TGTGCCAGCAGTGAAGCTGGCGGGAGGGCGTTATACTACGAGCAGTACTTC
v_call: TRBV6-1
j_call: TRBJ2-7
cdr3_length: 17
d_call: TRBD2
clone_size: .

cdr3_aa: CASRLAGGTDTQYF
cdr3_nt: TGTGCCAGCCGACTAGCGGGAGGCACAGATACGCAGTATTTT
v_call: TRBV19
j_call: TRBJ2-3
cdr3_length: 14
d_call: TRBD2
clone_size: .

cdr3_aa: CASSLGGLQVPGYF
cdr3_nt: TGTGCCAGCAGCTTGGGGGGACTTCAAGTTCCCGGGTATTTT
v_call: TRBV7-2
j_call: TRBJ2-3
cdr3_length: 14
d_call: .
clone_size: .

cdr3_aa: CASSLGALAGAVEDEQFF
cdr3_nt: TGTGCCAGCAGCTTAGGTGCGCTAGCGGGAGCGGTTGAGGATGAGCAGTTCTTC
v_call: TRBV11-3
j_call: TRBJ2-1
cdr3_length: 18
d_call: TRBD2
clone_size: .

cdr3_aa: CATSPEGGSSYEQYF
cdr3_nt: TGTGCCACCAGCCCCGAGGGGGGAAGCTCCTACGAGCAGTACTTC
v_call: TRBV15
j_call: TRBJ2-7
cdr3_length: 15
d_call: .
clone_size: .

cdr3_aa: CASSLMANQPQHF
cdr3_nt: TGTGCCAGCAGCTTAATGGCCAATCAGCCCCAGCATTTT
v_call: TRBV7-2
j_call: TRBJ1-5
cdr3_length: 13
d_call: .
clone_size: .

cdr3_aa: CSVAQGPYGYTF
cdr3_nt: TGCAGCGTTGCCCAGGGCCCTTATGGCTACACCTTC
v_call: TRBV29-1
j_call: TRBJ1-2
cdr3_length: 12
d_call: .
clone_size: .

cdr3_aa: CASSRRDSGTDTQYF
cdr3_nt: TGTGCCAGCAGCCGCAGGGACAGCGGGACAGATACGCAGTATTTT
v_call: TRBV6-1
j_call: TRBJ2-3
cdr3_length: 15
d_call: .
clone_size: .

cdr3_aa: CASSSAPGGSYEQYF
cdr3_nt: TGTGCCAGCAGCTCGGCCCCCGGGGGGTCCTACGAGCAGTACTTC
v_call: TRBV7-2
j_call: TRBJ2-7
cdr3_length: 15
d_call: TRBD2
clone_size: medium-sized

cdr3_aa: CASSEVNRNQPQHF
cdr3_nt: TGTGCCAGTAGCGAAGTAAACAGGAATCAGCCCCAGCATTTT
v_call: TRBV2
j_call: TRBJ1-5
cdr3_length: 14
d_call: .
clone_size: .

cdr3_aa: CASSLSVASGSDGEQFF
cdr3_nt: TGTGCCAGCAGCTTAAGTGTGGCTAGCGGGAGTGACGGTGAGCAGTTCTTC
v_call: TRBV11-2
j_call: TRBJ2-1
cdr3_length: 17
d_call: TRBD2
clone_size: .

cdr3_aa: CASSEAVAEAFF
cdr3_nt: TGTGCCAGCAGTGAAGCTGTCGCTGAAGCTTTCTTT
v_call: TRBV6-1
j_call: TRBJ1-1
cdr3_length: 12
d_call: .
clone_size: .

cdr3_aa: CASSQDGYTTDTQYF
cdr3_nt: TGTGCCAGCAGCCAAGATGGGTACACCACAGATACGCAGTATTTT
v_call: TRBV4-2
j_call: TRBJ2-3
cdr3_length: 15
d_call: .
clone_size: .

cdr3_aa: CATSTGSSYEQYF
cdr3_nt: TGTGCCACCAGCACAGGGAGCTCCTACGAGCAGTACTTC
v_call: TRBV15
j_call: TRBJ2-7
cdr3_length: 13
d_call: .
clone_size: once

cdr3_aa: CASSLGDKHSLHSYGYTF
cdr3_nt: TGTGCCAGCAGCTTAGGGGATAAGCACAGCCTCCACAGCTATGGCTACACCTTC
v_call: TRBV7-6
j_call: TRBJ1-2
cdr3_length: 18
d_call: .
clone_size: .

cdr3_aa: CASSLGGSLYF
cdr3_nt: TGTGCCAGCAGCTTGGGGGGGTCCTTGTACTTC
v_call: TRBV5-5
j_call: TRBJ2-5
cdr3_length: 11
d_call: .
clone_size: .

cdr3_aa: CASSQTRRPTEAFF
cdr3_nt: TGCGCCAGCAGTCAGACTCGACGGCCCACTGAAGCTTTCTTT
v_call: TRBV4-1
j_call: TRBJ1-1
cdr3_length: 14
d_call: .
clone_size: few

cdr3_aa: CASRRTGGDQPQHF
cdr3_nt: TGTGCCAGCAGACGGACCGGTGGGGATCAGCCCCAGCATTTT
v_call: TRBV27
j_call: TRBJ1-5
cdr3_length: 14
d_call: .
clone_size: .

cdr3_aa: CSVRTSGSYTF
cdr3_nt: TGCAGCGTTAGGACGTCCGGTAGCTACACCTTC
v_call: TRBV29-1
j_call: TRBJ1-2
cdr3_length: 11
d_call: .
clone_size: .

cdr3_aa: CASSLDRGTGANVLTF
cdr3_nt: TGTGCCAGCTCTCTGGACAGGGGGACTGGGGCCAACGTCCTGACTTTC
v_call: TRBV18
j_call: TRBJ2-6
cdr3_length: 16
d_call: TRBD1
clone_size: .

cdr3_aa: CASSPQQGNTEAFF
cdr3_nt: TGTGCCAGCTCACCCCAGCAGGGGAACACTGAAGCTTTCTTT
v_call: TRBV18
j_call: TRBJ1-1
cdr3_length: 14
d_call: .
clone_size: .

cdr3_aa: CSAVGQGDYEQYF
cdr3_nt: TGCAGCGCGGTGGGACAGGGTGACTACGAGCAGTACTTC
v_call: TRBV29-1
j_call: TRBJ2-7
cdr3_length: 13
d_call: TRBD1
clone_size: few

cdr3_aa: CASSLVSRGLYGYTF
cdr3_nt: TGTGCCAGCAGCTTAGTTTCTAGGGGCCTTTATGGCTACACCTTC
v_call: TRBV7-8
j_call: TRBJ1-2
cdr3_length: 15
d_call: .
clone_size: .

cdr3_aa: CASSLAVGGLNTEAFF
cdr3_nt: TGCGCCAGCAGCTTGGCCGTTGGGGGATTGAACACTGAAGCTTTCTTT
v_call: TRBV5-1
j_call: TRBJ1-1
cdr3_length: 16
d_call: .
clone_size: few

cdr3_aa: CASSRDRGGGTDTQYF
cdr3_nt: TGTGCCAGCAGCCGAGACAGGGGAGGTGGCACAGATACGCAGTATTTT
v_call: TRBV11-2
j_call: TRBJ2-3
cdr3_length: 16
d_call: TRBD1
clone_size: few

cdr3_aa: CATYDRGLKELFF
cdr3_nt: TGTGCCACCTATGACAGGGGGCTGAAAGAGCTGTTTTTT
v_call: TRBV10-3
j_call: TRBJ2-2
cdr3_length: 13
d_call: TRBD1
clone_size: .

cdr3_aa: CASSHDTSDPDWEQFF
cdr3_nt: TGCGCCAGCAGCCATGACACTAGCGACCCCGATTGGGAGCAGTTCTTC
v_call: TRBV4-1
j_call: TRBJ2-1
cdr3_length: 16
d_call: TRBD2
clone_size: once

cdr3_aa: CASSLSSAGRYNEQFF
cdr3_nt: TGTGCCAGCAGTTTATCCTCCGCCGGTCGCTACAATGAGCAGTTCTTC
v_call: TRBV27
j_call: TRBJ2-1
cdr3_length: 16
d_call: .
clone_size: .

cdr3_aa: CASSRRAQNQETQYF
cdr3_nt: TGCGCCAGCTCCCGCCGAGCCCAGAACCAAGAGACCCAGTACTTC
v_call: TRBV5-1
j_call: TRBJ2-5
cdr3_length: 15
d_call: .
clone_size: .

cdr3_aa: CASSDPGQGVYGYTF
cdr3_nt: TGTGCCAGCAGCGACCCGGGACAGGGCGTCTATGGCTACACCTTC
v_call: TRBV7-6
j_call: TRBJ1-2
cdr3_length: 15
d_call: TRBD1
clone_size: .

cdr3_aa: CASGPLHGYTF
cdr3_nt: TGTGCCAGCGGGCCACTTCATGGCTACACCTTC
v_call: TRBV11-2
j_call: TRBJ1-2
cdr3_length: 11
d_call: .
clone_size: .

cdr3_aa: CASSGQGYEQYF
cdr3_nt: TGTGCCAGCTCAGGACAGGGGTACGAGCAGTACTTC
v_call: TRBV2
j_call: TRBJ2-7
cdr3_length: 12
d_call: TRBD1
clone_size: .

cdr3_aa: CASSKTTGWVPYEQYF
cdr3_nt: TGTGCCAGCAGCAAGACGACAGGGTGGGTACCCTACGAGCAGTACTTC
v_call: TRBV7-9
j_call: TRBJ2-7
cdr3_length: 16
d_call: TRBD1
clone_size: .

cdr3_aa: CASSESGLAGANEQFF
cdr3_nt: TGTGCCAGCAGTGAAAGCGGGTTAGCGGGAGCCAATGAGCAGTTCTTC
v_call: TRBV2
j_call: TRBJ2-1
cdr3_length: 16
d_call: TRBD2
clone_size: .

cdr3_aa: CASSLRAGQGGYTF
cdr3_nt: TGTGCCAGTAGTCTCCGGGCGGGACAGGGGGGCTACACCTTC
v_call: TRBV19
j_call: TRBJ1-2
cdr3_length: 14
d_call: TRBD1
clone_size: .

cdr3_aa: CASSPGDSVDYGYTF
cdr3_nt: TGCGCCAGCAGCCCCGGGGACAGCGTGGACTATGGCTACACCTTC
v_call: TRBV5-1
j_call: TRBJ1-2
cdr3_length: 15
d_call: TRBD1
clone_size: few

cdr3_aa: CASSETGYEQFF
cdr3_nt: TGTGCCAGCAGTGAGACAGGGTATGAGCAGTTCTTC
v_call: TRBV6-4
j_call: TRBJ2-1
cdr3_length: 12
d_call: TRBD1
clone_size: .

cdr3_aa: CASSRWTGLNTEAFF
cdr3_nt: TGTGCCAGCAGCCGATGGACAGGTCTGAACACTGAAGCTTTCTTT
v_call: TRBV7-6
j_call: TRBJ1-1
cdr3_length: 15
d_call: TRBD1
clone_size: .

cdr3_aa: CASSQLRGGTTDNEQFF
cdr3_nt: TGTGCCAGCAGCCAACTCCGGGGGGGGACCACTGACAATGAGCAGTTCTTC
v_call: TRBV4-2
j_call: TRBJ2-1
cdr3_length: 17
d_call: TRBD2
clone_size: .

cdr3_aa: CAHSPGTSGANVLTF
cdr3_nt: TGTGCCCACTCACCAGGGACCTCTGGGGCCAACGTCCTGACTTTC
v_call: TRBV5-4
j_call: TRBJ2-6
cdr3_length: 15
d_call: .
clone_size: .

cdr3_aa: CASSPRQGGKLFF
cdr3_nt: TGCGCCAGCAGCCCGCGACAGGGCGGAAAACTGTTTTTT
v_call: TRBV4-1
j_call: TRBJ1-4
cdr3_length: 13
d_call: TRBD1
clone_size: .

cdr3_aa: CASSGGTGSSYNEQFF
cdr3_nt: TGTGCCAGCAGCGGCGGGACAGGGAGCTCCTACAATGAGCAGTTCTTC
v_call: TRBV5-6
j_call: TRBJ2-1
cdr3_length: 16
d_call: TRBD1
clone_size: .

cdr3_aa: CASSSGSGYGYTF
cdr3_nt: TGTGCCAGCAGCTCCGGAAGCGGATATGGCTACACCTTC
v_call: TRBV11-2
j_call: TRBJ1-2
cdr3_length: 13
d_call: .
clone_size: .

cdr3_aa: CASSFLLAKNIQYF
cdr3_nt: TGTGCCAGCAGCTTTCTGCTAGCCAAAAACATTCAGTACTTC
v_call: TRBV5-6
j_call: TRBJ2-4
cdr3_length: 14
d_call: .
clone_size: .